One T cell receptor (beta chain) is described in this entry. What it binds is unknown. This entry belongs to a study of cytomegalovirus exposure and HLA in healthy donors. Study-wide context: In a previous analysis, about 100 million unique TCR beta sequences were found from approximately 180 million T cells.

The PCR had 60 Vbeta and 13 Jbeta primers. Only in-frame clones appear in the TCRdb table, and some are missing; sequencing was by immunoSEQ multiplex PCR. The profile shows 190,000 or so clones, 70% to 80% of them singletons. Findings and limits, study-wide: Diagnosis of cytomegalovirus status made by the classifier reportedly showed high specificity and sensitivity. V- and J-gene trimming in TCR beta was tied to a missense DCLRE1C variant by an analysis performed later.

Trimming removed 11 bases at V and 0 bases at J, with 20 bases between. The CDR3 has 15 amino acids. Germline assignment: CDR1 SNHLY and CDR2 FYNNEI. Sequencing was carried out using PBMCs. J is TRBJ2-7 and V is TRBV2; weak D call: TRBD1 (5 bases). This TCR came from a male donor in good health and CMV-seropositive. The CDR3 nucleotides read TGTGCCTGCATGTCTCAGGGAATCGGCTCCTACGAGCAGTACTTC. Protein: CACMSQGIGSYEQYF.